These 18 T cell receptor beta chains were all obtained from the same sample, sequenced in a study of blood T cell repertoires in COVID-19. Profiling relied on immunoSEQ multiplex PCR, and the TCRdb table lists in-frame clones only, not all of them. The table shows around 110,000 clones, with approximately 90% occurring only once. Sequences were obtained from peripheral blood. Source of these receptors: a human donor with active COVID-19. The donor label of this sample is uncertain.

J is TRBJ2-3 and V is TRBV27; the match to TRBD2 covers 7 bases. CDR1 is MNHEY and CDR2 is SMNVEV in the germline V gene (reference sequence). The CDR3 consists of 17 residues. J lost 0 bases, V lost 2 bases, and 8 bases had no gene match. The DNA of the CDR3 is TGTGCCAGCAGTTTAAGGCGGGGGAGTCATAGCACAGATACGCAGTATTTT. It codes for CASSLRRGSHSTDTQYF.

J is TRBJ2-7 and V is TRBV7-9; TRBD2 is a possible D gene (6 bases). Trimming removed 4 bases at V and 3 bases at J, with 13 bases between. Germline assignment: CDR1 SEHNR and CDR2 FQNEAQ (reference sequence). This CDR3 has 14 amino acids. The CDR3 reads CASSSWEDGYEQYF. The CDR3 DNA reads TGTGCCAGCAGCTCTTGGGAGGACGGCTACGAGCAGTACTTC. The variable domain in full, with the rest retrieved from reference TRBV7-9 and TRBJ2-7, is DTGVSQNPRHKITKRGQNVTFRCDPISEHNRLYWYRQTLGQGPEFLTYFQNEAQLEKSRLLSDRFSAERPKGSFSTLEIQRTEQGDSAMYLCASSSWEDGYEQYFGPGTRLTVT.

V usage is TRBV27 and J usage is TRBJ2-7, with D tentatively TRBD1 (6 bases). The V and J ends lost 5 bases and 3 bases respectively, with 20 bases between them. CDR3 size: 16 residues. Germline CDR1 is MNHEY and CDR2 is SMNVEV (reference sequence). The CDR3 DNA sequence: TGTGCCAGCAGTCCAACAACCGCCGGCAGGGGCTACGAGCAGTACTTC. Residues: CASSPTTAGRGYEQYF.

CDR3 in DNA: TGTGCCAGCAGTTACGATTTTAGGGGGACCCAGTACTTC. Residues: CASSYDFRGTQYF. V is TRBV6-5 and J is TRBJ2-5; perhaps TRBD1 as D (5 bases). V shed 2 bases and J shed 7 bases, with 11 bases lying between them. This CDR3 is 13 amino acids long. CDR1 is MNHEY, CDR2 SVGAGI, per germline.

The J gene is TRBJ2-2, the V gene TRBV9; 9 nucleotides line up with TRBD2. The CDR3 spans 16 residues. Germline CDR1 reads SGDLS; CDR2 reads YYNGEE. The trim removed 3 bases at V and 1 base at J, leaving 4 bases unmatched. Here the CDR3 reads CASSETSGLNTGELFF. Here the CDR3 DNA reads TGTGCCAGCAGCGAGACTAGCGGCCTGAACACCGGGGAGCTGTTTTTT.

The chain employs TRBV19 and TRBJ2-1; D might be TRBD2 (5 bases). This CDR3 spans 12 amino acids. V lost 3 bases and J lost 9, with 9 bases in between. CDR1 and CDR2 from the germline V gene are LNHDA and SQIVND (reference sequence). The CDR3 reads CASSIFGGEQFF. For the CDR3, the DNA is TGTGCCAGTAGTATTTTCGGAGGTGAGCAGTTCTTC.

The CDR3 nucleotides read TGTGCCAGCAGCTACCGACAGGGCGGCACAGATACGCAGTATTTT. As protein: CASSYRQGGTDTQYF. The chain is built from TRBV11-3 and TRBJ2-3, with 7 bases fitting TRBD1. This CDR3 region has 15 residues. Unmatched junction bases numbered 5, after V lost 4 bases and J lost 1 base. CDR1 SGHNT and CDR2 YENEEA come from the germline V gene. Full variable domain (outside the CDR3, taken from reference TRBV11-3 and TRBJ2-3): EAGVVQSPRYKIIEKKQPVAFWCNPISGHNTLYWYLQNLGQGPELLIRYENEEAVDDSQLPKDRFSAERLKGVDSTLKIQPAELGDSAVYLCASSYRQGGTDTQYFGPGTRLTVL.

DNA for the CDR3: TGCGCCAGCAGCTTGACATTCCCGCCGAACACCGGGGAGCTGTTTTTT. Residues: CASSLTFPPNTGELFF. V gene TRBV5-1 combines with J gene TRBJ2-2; no firm D call. CDR1 SGHRS and CDR2 YFSETQ come from the germline V gene. The V and J ends lost 1 base and 0 bases respectively, with 10 bases between them. The CDR3 is 16 residues long.

This chain uses TRBV14 with TRBJ1-1, with 8 bases aligning to TRBD1. The V gene end was trimmed by 0 bases and the J gene end by 5 bases; junction bases not matched to a gene: 5. Germline V lookup: CDR1 SGHDN, CDR2 FVKESK. This CDR3 spans 15 amino acids. The DNA of the CDR3 is TGTGCCAGCAGCCAAGAACAGGGGGTACAAACTGAAGCTTTCTTT. Residues: CASSQEQGVQTEAFF.

This sequence joins TRBV27 and TRBJ1-2; D gene uncertain. Trimming removed 6 bases from V and 2 bases from J, with 10 bases in between. This CDR3 has 13 residues. Looked up from germline, CDR1 is MNHEY and CDR2 is SMNVEV (reference sequence). Here the CDR3 reads CASRPVKNYGYTF. The CDR3 DNA follows: TGTGCCAGCAGACCGGTAAAGAACTATGGCTACACCTTC.

V is TRBV7-6 and J is TRBJ1-3; 8 positions agree with TRBD1. The CDR3 is made up of 16 amino acids. Losses at the gene ends were 5 bases for V and 4 bases for J; bases not matched to a gene: 10. The germline CDR1 and CDR2 sequences are SGHVS and FNYEAQ. CDR3 residues: CASSAGRGRRGNTIYF. In DNA, the CDR3 is TGTGCCAGCAGCGCCGGCAGGGGGCGGAGAGGAAACACCATATATTTT. The full variable domain, with the rest looked up from reference TRBV7-6 and TRBJ1-3, is GAGVSQSPRYKVTKRGQDVALRCDPISGHVSLYWYRQALGQGPEFLTYFNYEAQQDKSGLPNDRFSAERPEGSISTLTIQRTEQRDSAMYRCASSAGRGRRGNTIYFGEGSWLTVV.

This clone was detected a few times. The rearrangement joins TRBV2 to TRBJ2-5; TRBD1 aligns across 7 bases. The CDR3 is 15 residues long. The junction had 10 bases not matched to a gene; V was cut back by 5 bases and J by 4 bases. In germline, CDR1 is SNHLY, CDR2 FYNNEI. In DNA, the CDR3 is TGTGCCAGCAGTTCAGACAGGGTTGAAGGAGAGACCCAGTACTTC. Translated: CASSSDRVEGETQYF.

The chain carries TRBV11-2 and TRBJ2-2; 8 nucleotides line up with TRBD2. The length of the CDR3 is 16 residues. Trimming removed 1 base from V and 6 bases from J; junction bases left unmatched: 7. In germline, CDR1 is SGHAT, CDR2 FQNNGV. CDR3 nucleotide sequence: TGTGCCAGCAGCTTAGTAGTACTAGCGGAGGCCGGGGAGCTGTTTTTT. It is translated as CASSLVVLAEAGELFF.

This chain links TRBV9 with TRBJ2-3, with 7 positions matching TRBD2. V was clipped by 4 bases and J by 1 base; unmatched bases: 6. Germline values: CDR1 SGDLS, CDR2 YYNGEE. The CDR3 contains 15 residues. This chain's CDR3 is CASSPAGFGTDTQYF. The CDR3 DNA reads as TGTGCCAGCAGCCCAGCGGGGTTCGGCACAGATACGCAGTATTTT.

V and J are TRBV19 and TRBJ1-1; tentatively, D is TRBD1 (5 bases). V lost 1 base and J 4 bases, leaving 13 bases between the germline ends. The CDR3 has 15 amino acids. Germline V gene lookup returns CDR1 LNHDA and CDR2 SQIVND (reference sequence). CDR3 bases: TGTGCCAGTAGTATAGCTTGGGGGAGGGGCACTGAAGCTTTCTTT. Its protein is CASSIAWGRGTEAFF.

This clone was found once. J is TRBJ2-7 and V is TRBV2, with TRBD1 matching 8 bases. CDR3 length equals 16 residues. The trim removed 4 bases at V and 6 bases at J, leaving 14 bases unmatched. Germline V gene sequence: CDR1 SNHLY, CDR2 FYNNEI. CDR3 nucleotide sequence: TGTGCCAGCAGTGGGGGGGACAGGAGCGTTGGCTTCGAGCAGTACTTC. Translation: CASSGGDRSVGFEQYF.

V gene TRBV9 combines with J gene TRBJ2-7; TRBD1 matches 8 bases. The trim removed 4 bases at V and 0 bases at J, leaving 6 bases unmatched. The CDR3 loop spans 15 amino acids. Germline V CDR1 and CDR2: SGDLS, YYNGEE. CDR3 amino acids: CASSPRGQASYEQYF. In nucleotides, the CDR3 is TGTGCCAGCAGCCCGAGGGGACAGGCCTCCTACGAGCAGTACTTC.

J is TRBJ2-3 and V is TRBV5-1; 7 bases fit TRBD1. CDR3 length equals 15 residues. Trimming took 0 bases from V and 5 from J; bases not matched to a gene: 6. Germline loops: CDR1 SGHRS, CDR2 YFSETQ. The DNA for the CDR3 is TGCGCCAGCAGCTTGGACAGGGGCTGGGTAGATACGCAGTATTTT. This gives the protein CASSLDRGWVDTQYF.